These 10 T cell receptor beta chains were all obtained from the same sample, sequenced in a study of graft-versus-host responses after intestinal transplantation. The table came from immunoSEQ multiplex PCR; TCRdb's copy has only in-frame clones and leaves some out. Altogether 9,000 to 10,000 clones are present, roughly 79% being singletons, with the ten largest covering 20% to 25%. Intraepithelial and lamina propria lymphocytes were freed from processed graft tissue. The sample here was ileum tissue, taken about 470 days after intestinal transplantation. These receptors all stem from a human patient who received an intestinal transplant, so some T cells may come from the graft donor.

The rearrangement links TRBV28 to TRBJ1-4; 8 positions match TRBD1. After removal of 4 bases from V and 5 bases from J, the junction contained 9 bases not matched to a gene. Germline CDR1 reads MDHEN; CDR2 reads SYDVKM. CDR3 length equals 16 residues. The CDR3 coding sequence is TGTGCCAGCAGTTCCCGCGGACAGGGAGTAAATGAAAAACTGTTTTTT. Residues: CASSSRGQGVNEKLFF.

The V gene is TRBV7-2, the J gene TRBJ2-5; perhaps TRBD2 as D (6 bases). Trimming took 5 bases from V and 2 from J, leaving 9 bases between them. There are 13 residues in the CDR3. Germline loops: CDR1 SGHTA, CDR2 FQGNSA. CDR3 coding DNA: TGTGCCAGCAGCATCGGGACTCAAGAGACCCAGTACTTC. This sequence encodes CASSIGTQETQYF.

The V gene is TRBV14, the J gene TRBJ1-5; tentatively, D is TRBD1 (6 bases). V gave up 0 bases and J gave up 4 bases, with 10 bases separating them. Germline assignment: CDR1 SGHDN and CDR2 FVKESK. The CDR3 is 15 residues long. The CDR3, as DNA: TGTGCCAGCAGCCAAGAGGGGGCCTGTAATCAGCCCCAGCATTTT. It yields the protein CASSQEGACNQPQHF. Filled out from reference TRBV14 and TRBJ1-5, the complete variable domain reads EAGVTQFPSHSVIEKGQTVTLRCDPISGHDNLYWYRRVMGKEIKFLLHFVKESKQDESGMPNNRFLAERTGGTYSTLKVQPAELEDSGVYFCASSQEGACNQPQHFGDGTRLSIL.

This chain links TRBV6-4 with TRBJ2-3, with D possibly matching TRBD2 (6 bases). The CDR3 totals 15 residues. V was cut by 3 bases and J by 5 bases, with 15 bases left in between. Germline V gene lookup returns CDR1 MRHNA and CDR2 SNTAGT. The CDR3 nucleotides are TGTGCCAGCAGTGAGGTGGGGGGATTACGAGATACGCAGTATTTT. Translating gives CASSEVGGLRDTQYF.

The chain uses TRBV2 and TRBJ2-5; 7 positions agree with TRBD1. The J call may be in error: the DNA end matches TRBJ2-7 better. Germline V CDR1 and CDR2: SNHLY, FYNNEI. CDR3 size: 14 residues. In DNA form, the CDR3 reads TGTGCCAGCAGGAGAGACAGGGCCTCCTACGAGCAGTACTTC. It codes for CASRRDRASYEQYF.

The gene calls are TRBV5-1 and TRBJ2-3, with TRBD2 identical over 10 bases. J lost 3 bases, V lost 3 bases, and 4 bases had no gene match. Germline-derived CDR1 and CDR2 are SGHRS and YFSETQ. The CDR3 length is 15 residues. CDR3 amino acids: CASSSGLASTDTQYF. CDR3 sequence (DNA): TGCGCCAGCAGCTCGGGACTAGCGAGTACAGATACGCAGTATTTT.

The chain recombines TRBV14 with TRBJ1-1, with 7 bases aligning to TRBD1. V shed 5 bases and J 5 bases; nucleotides not matched to a gene: 5. There are 13 residues in the CDR3. Germline V gives CDR1 SGHDN, CDR2 FVKESK. CDR3 loop: CASSGDRVTEAFF. The CDR3 DNA is TGTGCCAGCAGCGGAGACAGGGTGACTGAAGCTTTCTTT.

This clone was seen a handful of times. J is TRBJ1-6 and V is TRBV5-1, with 10 positions matching TRBD1. Per the germline V gene, CDR1 is SGHRS and CDR2 is YFSETQ. Unmatched junction bases numbered 16, after V lost 2 bases and J lost 14 bases. This CDR3 contains 17 residues. CDR3 region: CASSLETGTGAPRALHF. Written as DNA, the CDR3 is TGCGCCAGCAGCTTAGAAACCGGGACAGGGGCCCCTAGGGCCCTCCACTTT.

V and J are TRBV10-1 and TRBJ2-7; D call uncertain. Germline V gives CDR1 WNHNN, CDR2 SYGVQD (reference sequence). The CDR3 consists of 12 residues. V was cut by 3 bases and J by 3 bases, with 6 bases left in between. Here the CDR3 reads CASSDANYEQYF. The CDR3 DNA reads TGCGCCAGCAGTGATGCCAACTACGAGCAGTACTTC.

The rearrangement uses TRBV29-1 and TRBJ2-3, with a tentative D call TRBD2 (7 bases). Trimming cost V 1 base and J 11 bases, with 19 bases left between them. This CDR3 region has 14 residues. Germline values: CDR1 SQVTM, CDR2 ANQGSEA. For the CDR3, the DNA is TGCAGCGTTGAAGGACAGGAGATCCCGGGGGGGCAGTATTTT. Amino acid sequence: CSVEGQEIPGGQYF.